This TCR beta chain was identified during a study of cytomegalovirus exposure and HLA in healthy donors. As for the study in general: A subsequent analysis stated that the 95 to 150 validation repertoires were run on the same platform as the roughly 670 first-cohort repertoires. Findings and limits, study-wide: Investigators reported about 160 TCR beta chains as tied to cytomegalovirus. The classifier, whose performance was assessed in both the original and validation cohorts, reportedly diagnosed cytomegalovirus status with high specificity and sensitivity.

Repertoires were generated with immunoSEQ multiplex PCR, while TCRdb's copy carries only in-frame clones and drops some. The sample has about 50,000 clones, around nine tenths seen once. V shed 1 base and J shed 9 bases, with 10 bases lying between them. The CDR3 is 13 amino acids. In germline, CDR1 is SGHVS, CDR2 FQNEAQ. Concerning this clone: Its antigen is not identified.

The V and J genes are TRBV7-8 and TRBJ2-1, with D unclear. The sequence derives from a man younger than 35 in good health and CMV-seronegative. Input material: PBMCs. CDR3 sequence reads: CASSLDRSGEQFF. CDR3 in DNA: TGTGCCAGCAGCTTAGACCGTAGTGGTGAGCAGTTCTTC.